This TCR beta chain was identified in a study of blood T cell repertoires in COVID-19 (dated by TCRdb to the early 2020s). In terms of the full investigation: Samples covering the acute and convalescent phases of COVID-19 were provided by collaborators in the United States, Italy and Spain. Where available, HLA class I and class II types were obtained from metadata supplied by the sample provider rather than from assay-based typing. The sample metadata nearly always contained a de-identified subject ID, COVID-19 status, age in years and sex. The material from the prospective study consisted of cDNA or gDNA derived from T cells, B-cell-depleted T cells, or PBMCs. Samples came from the ongoing ImmuneRACE study (first 160 participants) plus 1,254 subjects from 6 global collaborators. The repertoires were released in a freely available public database meant as a resource for research on the immune response to SARS-CoV-2. Deeply sampled blood TCRbeta repertoires from subjects exposed to, actively infected with, or recovered from COVID-19 were included in the dataset.

TCRbeta CDR3 regions were amplified from genomic DNA using the immunoSEQ Assay, a bias-controlled multiplex PCR. As for the original processing: The number of nucleated cells in each sample was estimated by amplification of reference gene primers within the assay. To quantify the absolute abundance of each unique TCRbeta CDR3 rearrangement, sequence reads were collapsed and filtered. For each sample, productive Simpson clonality was calculated by taking the square root of Simpson's diversity index across productive rearrangements. This immuneACCESS table, as held by TCRdb, lists in-frame sequences with V and J called but not all clones. Of the missing ones, under half trace to an unresolved V gene in checked studies; the others have no known cause. The D gene and trimming were derived from the DNA, and the V and J assignments and clone size from that table. This sample lists 150,000 or so clones; about 75% were detected once. The ten largest clones take up about 3.2% of the sample.

Of note for this clone: No cognate antigen has been identified for it. No much larger clone is present one base from it, and per-base qualities are unavailable.

Participants in the prospective study were aged 18 to 89 years, lived in about two dozen United States geographic areas, and enrolled through a virtual design. To assign participants to cohorts, the prospective study relied on clinical history that participants themselves reported in a screening survey and a study questionnaire. For ImmuneRACE Cohort 3, a participant was defined as recovered based on two consecutive negative NP/OP PCR tests, clearance by a healthcare professional, or resolution of symptoms. Each participant in the prospective study had whole blood, serum and a nasopharyngeal or oropharyngeal swab collected by mobile phlebotomists. Prospective study participants could optionally give additional blood draws and questionnaires over a roughly 2-month period. Before DNA extraction, blood samples from the prospective study were shipped at room temperature or frozen. Study-level results and caveats: How much clinical and demographic metadata was included differed by source and by participant, and the metadata was provided uncurated.

The trim is 8 bases for V and 0 bases for J, with a gap of 14 bases between the germline ends. As encoded in the germline V gene, CDR1 is MDHEN while CDR2 is SYDVKM. The CDR3 numbers 15 residues from cysteine through phenylalanine. Left in the record is the CDR3 DNA by itself, 45 bases read in frame from the first base. The sequence was obtained from a woman in her forties or fifties who had recovered from COVID-19. The rearrangement joined TRBV28 to TRBJ1-5; no D gene can be assigned with confidence. Sequencing used PBMCs or T cells enriched from blood (not recorded which). The nucleotide sequence is given as TGTGCCAGCCATACGACCGACTATAGCAATCAGCCCCAGCATTTT. The resulting protein is CASHTTDYSNQPQHF.